The source of this TCR beta chain is a study of response to subunit inactivated influenza vaccine. TCRdb passed the RT-PCR reads through MiXCR, listing each CDR3 protein once. The sample lists about 300,000 distinct CDR3 sequences; around a fifth were seen once. This CDR3 comprises 15 residues. Germline lookup yields CDR1 SGHRS and CDR2 YFSETQ. With 5 bases removed from V and 7 bases from J, the gap between germline ends came to 19 bases. This clonotype turned up a few times. The antigen is not known. Regarding the study as a whole: Each seasonal flu vaccination may recruit only limited new T cells, authors suggested.

Sequenced here: PBMCs from blood, sampled less than 22 months after vaccination. This chain connects TRBV5-1 to TRBJ2-1, with no clear D. This TCR came from a man between 50 and 75 years old who received an inactivated influenza vaccine. In DNA form, the CDR3 reads TGCGCCAGCAGAGGGCCTTCGCGAGTCCTGAATGAGCAGTTCTTC. Encoded protein: CASRGPSRVLNEQFF.